The 27 T cell receptor beta chains presented below share a single source sample, sequenced in a study of cytomegalovirus exposure and HLA in healthy donors. The repertoire was sequenced with immunoSEQ multiplex PCR; TCRdb's copy has only in-frame clones and lacks some. The sample comprises approximately 260,000 clones, 80% to 90% of which are singletons, and more than 0.8% rests with the top ten. Sequencing used PBMCs. The receptors come from a woman aged 18 to 35 in good health and CMV-seronegative.

The chain recombines TRBV30 with TRBJ2-2; D is possibly TRBD1 (5 bases). Per the germline V gene, CDR1 is GTSNPN and CDR2 is SVGIG (reference sequence). This CDR3 has 15 amino acids. Between the trimmed V and J ends, which lost 1 base and 2 bases, there was a span of 11 bases. In DNA form, the CDR3 reads TGTGCCTGGAGTGCCCCGGACATTAACACCGGGGAGCTGTTTTTT. It codes for CAWSAPDINTGELFF.

This chain uses TRBV9 with TRBJ1-2, with a possible D match to TRBD1 (6 bases). The CDR3 is 14 residues long. V was trimmed by 4 bases and J by 2 bases, leaving 12 bases between them. The germline V gene encodes CDR1 SGDLS and CDR2 YYNGEE. The CDR3 reads CASSLGTRNYGYTF. In DNA form, the CDR3 reads TGTGCCAGCAGCCTCGGGACACGGAACTATGGCTACACCTTC.

The rearrangement uses TRBV27 and TRBJ2-1, with TRBD1 matching over 8 bases. V was clipped by 4 bases and J by 2 bases; unmatched bases: 13. The CDR3 contains 18 residues. Germline loops: CDR1 MNHEY, CDR2 SMNVEV (reference sequence). Written as DNA, the CDR3 is TGTGCCAGCAGTTCCAGGGGGCCCCGGGGATCACCCTACAATGAGCAGTTCTTC. The encoded protein is CASSSRGPRGSPYNEQFF.

The chain has TRBV19 and TRBJ1-2; tentative D call: TRBD1 (6 bases). The CDR3 covers 12 residues. V lost 11 bases to trimming and J lost 2 bases, with 12 bases between them. Looked up from germline, CDR1 is LNHDA and CDR2 is SQIVND (reference sequence). DNA of the CDR3: TGTGCCGGCCGGCAGGGGAACTATGGCTACACCTTC. Its translation: CAGRQGNYGYTF. Supplemented by reference TRBV19 and TRBJ1-2, the full variable domain reads DGGITQSPKYLFRKEGQNVTLSCEQNLNHDAMYWYRQDPGQGLRLIYYSQIVNDFQKGDIAEGYSVSREKKESFPLTVTSAQKNPTAFYLCAGRQGNYGYTFGSGTRLTVV.

This clone was recorded a few times. The rearrangement links TRBV6-5 to TRBJ2-7, with unresolved D. The germline V gene encodes CDR1 MNHEY and CDR2 SVGAGI. The CDR3 covers 12 residues. The ends were cut back, 8 bases at V and 4 bases at J, with 12 bases in the middle. The CDR3 is CASLGNGYEQYF. The CDR3 DNA follows: TGTGCCAGCCTGGGTAACGGGTACGAGCAGTACTTC.

The rearrangement joins TRBV6-1 to TRBJ2-7, with D possibly TRBD1 on 5 matching bases. Germline CDR1 MNHNS, CDR2 SASEGT. Trimming cost V 3 bases and J 1 base, with 13 bases left between them. There are 15 residues in the CDR3. The CDR3 DNA reads TGTGCCAGCAGTGAGGTACAAGGGGCTTCCTACGAGCAGTACTTC. This gives the protein CASSEVQGASYEQYF.

The V and J genes are TRBV7-7 and TRBJ2-5; TRBD2 might be the D (5 bases). Per germline, CDR1 SSHAT and CDR2 FNYEAQ (reference sequence). The CDR3 consists of 15 residues. V was shortened by 1 base and J by 2 bases, with 11 bases between the two germline ends. This CDR3 is CASSLGLAAQETQYF. CDR3 in DNA: TGTGCCAGCAGCTTAGGCCTAGCAGCTCAAGAGACCCAGTACTTC.

The V gene is TRBV30, the J gene TRBJ1-1, with 9 bases aligning to TRBD1. The CDR3 loop spans 13 amino acids. V lost 8 bases to trimming and J lost 5 bases; unmatched junction nucleotides: 9. The germline gives CDR1 GTSNPN, CDR2 SVGIG (reference sequence). DNA for the CDR3: TGTGCCAGAGACCGGGGACAGGGAACTGAAGCTTTCTTT. The encoded protein is CARDRGQGTEAFF.

The genes are TRBV5-4 and TRBJ2-7; 8 nucleotides align to TRBD2. J lost 7 bases, V lost 0 bases, and 6 bases had no gene match. Germline values: CDR1 SGHNT, CDR2 YYREEE (reference sequence). CDR3 length equals 14 residues. CDR3 bases: TGTGCCAGCAGCTTGGGACTAGCGATGGAAGAGCAGTACTTC. Its translation is CASSLGLAMEEQYF.

This clone was detected only once. This rearrangement joins TRBV27 to TRBJ2-7, with D tentatively TRBD2 (7 bases). The CDR3 length is 15 residues. Trimming cost V 10 bases and J 2 bases, with 21 bases left between them. CDR1 is MNHEY, CDR2 SMNVEV, per germline (reference sequence). DNA for the CDR3: TGTGCCACCAGAATCGGGGGGCGCAATACCTACGAGCAGTACTTC. The encoded protein is CATRIGGRNTYEQYF.

The V gene is TRBV4-2, the J gene TRBJ1-5, with a possible D match to TRBD1 (6 bases). There are 17 residues in the CDR3. Trimming took 0 bases from V and 7 from J, leaving 19 bases between them. Germline lookup yields CDR1 LGHNA and CDR2 YNFKEQ. Here the CDR3 DNA reads TGTGCCAGCAGCCAAGAGGTTGGGGGGGCCTCGAGGCAGCCCCAGCATTTT. Translating it yields CASSQEVGGASRQPQHF.

The chain employs TRBV7-9 and TRBJ2-7, with D maybe TRBD2 (5 bases). The CDR3 contains 13 residues. From germline, CDR1 is SEHNR and CDR2 FQNEAQ (reference sequence). Deletions cut 5 bases from V and 5 bases from J, with 13 bases between. The CDR3 DNA reads TGTGCCAGCAGCCTCACTCCAGCGGACGAGCAGTACTTC. Translated: CASSLTPADEQYF.

V and J are TRBV18 and TRBJ2-3; 9 nucleotides align to TRBD1. The length of the CDR3 is 16 residues. Germline lookup yields CDR1 KGHSH and CDR2 LQKENI. J was trimmed by 6 bases and V by 0 bases; bases with no gene match: 7. The CDR3: CASSPPWTGVSDTQYF. The CDR3, as DNA: TGTGCCAGCTCACCACCCTGGACAGGGGTCTCGGATACGCAGTATTTT.

The J gene is TRBJ1-2, the V gene TRBV28; D gene unclear. The germline CDR1 and CDR2 sequences are MDHEN and SYDVKM. The CDR3 consists of 13 residues. V lost 7 bases, J lost 2 bases, and 11 bases lay in between. The CDR3 loop reads CASNIDGNYGYTF. CDR3 DNA: TGTGCCAGCAACATAGACGGGAACTATGGCTACACCTTC.

The rearrangement links TRBV6-4 to TRBJ2-1; TRBD1 might be the D (6 bases). The V gene's germline CDR1 is MRHNA and CDR2 SNTAGT. The CDR3 totals 15 residues. The V and J ends lost 5 bases and 0 bases respectively, with 11 bases between them. In DNA form, the CDR3 reads TGTGCCAGCAGTCCTGACAGGTACTCCTACAATGAGCAGTTCTTC. This codes for CASSPDRYSYNEQFF.

The V gene is TRBV11-2, the J gene TRBJ2-7; D possibly corresponds to TRBD1 (6 bases). V dropped 5 bases and J dropped 8 bases, with 16 bases sitting between them. The CDR3 consists of 13 residues. Germline V gene sequence: CDR1 SGHAT, CDR2 FQNNGV. The CDR3 loop reads CASSIPTGNKQYF. The CDR3 DNA reads as TGTGCCAGCAGCATCCCCACAGGGAATAAGCAGTACTTC. Based on the CDR3 plus reference TRBV11-2 and TRBJ2-7, the full variable domain is EAGVAQSPRYKIIEKRQSVAFWCNPISGHATLYWYQQILGQGPKLLIQFQNNGVVDDSQLPKDRFSAERLKGVDSTLKIQPAKLEDSAVYLCASSIPTGNKQYFGPGTRLTVT.

The chain has TRBV7-3 and TRBJ2-3, with 8 bases identical to TRBD2. V was clipped by 5 bases and J by 6 bases; unmatched bases: 10. CDR3 length: 15 amino acids. Germline V gives CDR1 SGHTA, CDR2 FQGTGA. Here the CDR3 reads CASSVPGLETDTQYF. CDR3 DNA sequence: TGTGCCAGCAGCGTACCGGGACTAGAGACGGATACGCAGTATTTT.

This clone came up a few times. The rearrangement joins TRBV11-2 to TRBJ1-1; unclear D gene. Germline values: CDR1 SGHAT, CDR2 FQNNGV. V lost 1 base to trimming and J lost 5 bases, with 14 bases between them. The CDR3 contains 15 residues. CDR3 region: CASSLVPTAGTEAFF. DNA for the CDR3: TGTGCCAGCAGCTTAGTTCCGACCGCGGGGACTGAAGCTTTCTTT.

The gene calls are TRBV5-6 and TRBJ1-6; D perhaps matches TRBD1 (6 bases). CDR1 is SGHDT and CDR2 is YYEEEE in the germline V gene. Trimming took off 6 bases at V and 10 bases at J, with 23 bases between the two ends. The CDR3 runs 16 residues. The CDR3 DNA reads as TGTGCCAGCACCCTGGGGGTGGGGGGGCAACGCTCACCCCTCCACTTT. Its translation: CASTLGVGGQRSPLHF.

This clone has more than one count but fewer than ten. The chain couples TRBV18 to TRBJ1-2; 8 bases match TRBD1. The length of the CDR3 is 13 residues. CDR1 and CDR2 (germline): KGHSH, LQKENI. After removal of 3 bases from V and 8 bases from J, the junction contained 5 bases not matched to a gene. CDR3 DNA sequence: TGTGCCAGCTCACCGGACAGGGACGGCGGCTACACCTTC. Protein product: CASSPDRDGGYTF.

This rearrangement joins TRBV6-1 to TRBJ2-7, with D perhaps matching TRBD1 (6 bases). CDR3 length: 14 residues. V was pared by 5 bases and J by 3 bases, with 14 bases between. The germline V gene has CDR1 MNHNS and CDR2 SASEGT. In nucleotides, the CDR3 is TGTGCCAGCAGTCGAGGGGGTCAAGGCTACGAGCAGTACTTC. Protein sequence: CASSRGGQGYEQYF.

The genes are TRBV7-2 and TRBJ1-4; D may be TRBD1 (6 bases). V gave up 4 bases and J gave up 2 bases, with 14 bases separating them. Germline V lookup: CDR1 SGHTA, CDR2 FQGNSA. The CDR3 has 16 amino acids. The CDR3 here is CASSSQPRGTNEKLFF. CDR3 sequence (DNA): TGTGCCAGCAGCTCCCAACCCAGGGGTACTAATGAAAAACTGTTTTTT.

The rearrangement uses TRBV29-1 and TRBJ1-2, with 10 bases that match TRBD1. Per the germline V gene, CDR1 is SQVTM and CDR2 is ANQGSEA. The CDR3 has 14 residues. J gave up 4 bases and V 1 base, and 3 bases lay outside the gene matches. The CDR3 sequence: CSVEGTGGAYGYTF. In DNA form, the CDR3 reads TGCAGCGTTGAAGGGACAGGGGGTGCCTATGGCTACACCTTC.

This chain joins TRBV18 and TRBJ2-7; a possible D gene is TRBD1 (6 bases). The ends were cut back, 3 bases at V and 5 bases at J, with 11 bases in the middle. CDR1 KGHSH and CDR2 LQKENI come from the germline V gene. The CDR3 has 13 amino acids. The CDR3 nucleotides read TGTGCCAGCTCACCTTTGACAGGCAACGAGCAGTACTTC. Protein product: CASSPLTGNEQYF.

The genes are TRBV11-3 and TRBJ2-4, with a possible D match to TRBD2 (5 bases). CDR1 is SGHNT, CDR2 YENEEA, per germline. Trimming pared 2 bases from V and 11 bases from J, leaving 10 bases between. The CDR3 runs 12 residues. CDR3 nucleotide sequence: TGTGCCAGCAGCTTACAGGACTTTTTTCAGTACTTC. This codes for CASSLQDFFQYF.

This clone was detected only a few times. V and J are TRBV29-1 and TRBJ1-2; D might be TRBD1 (5 bases). The CDR3 extends over 11 amino acids. Trimming stripped 3 bases from V and 6 bases from J, with 8 bases between. Germline V gene sequence: CDR1 SQVTM, CDR2 ANQGSEA. The CDR3 loop is CSVDWGDGYTF. In DNA, the CDR3 is TGCAGCGTTGATTGGGGGGATGGCTACACCTTC.

This chain links TRBV10-2 with TRBJ2-3; 10 positions agree with TRBD2. Germline V gives CDR1 WSHSY, CDR2 SAAADI. This CDR3 contains 16 residues. J lost 6 bases, V lost 6 bases, and 12 bases had no gene match. The CDR3 protein is CASSVRLAGSGDTQYF. Written as DNA, the CDR3 is TGCGCCAGCAGCGTCCGACTAGCGGGCTCGGGGGATACGCAGTATTTT.